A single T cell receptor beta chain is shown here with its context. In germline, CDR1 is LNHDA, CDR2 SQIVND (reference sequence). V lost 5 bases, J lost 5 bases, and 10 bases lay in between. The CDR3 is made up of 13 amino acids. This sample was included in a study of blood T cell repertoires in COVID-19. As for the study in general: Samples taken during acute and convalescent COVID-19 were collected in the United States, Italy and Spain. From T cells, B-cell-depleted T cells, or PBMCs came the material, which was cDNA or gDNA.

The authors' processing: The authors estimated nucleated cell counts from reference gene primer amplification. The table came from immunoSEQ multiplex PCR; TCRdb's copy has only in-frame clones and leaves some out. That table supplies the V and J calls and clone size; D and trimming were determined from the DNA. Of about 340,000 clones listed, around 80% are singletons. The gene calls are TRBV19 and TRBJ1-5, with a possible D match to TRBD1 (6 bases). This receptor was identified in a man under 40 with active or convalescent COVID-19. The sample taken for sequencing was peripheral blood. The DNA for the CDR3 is TGTGCCAGTAGTGCAGGGGATTATCAGCCCCAGCATTTT. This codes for CASSAGDYQPQHF.